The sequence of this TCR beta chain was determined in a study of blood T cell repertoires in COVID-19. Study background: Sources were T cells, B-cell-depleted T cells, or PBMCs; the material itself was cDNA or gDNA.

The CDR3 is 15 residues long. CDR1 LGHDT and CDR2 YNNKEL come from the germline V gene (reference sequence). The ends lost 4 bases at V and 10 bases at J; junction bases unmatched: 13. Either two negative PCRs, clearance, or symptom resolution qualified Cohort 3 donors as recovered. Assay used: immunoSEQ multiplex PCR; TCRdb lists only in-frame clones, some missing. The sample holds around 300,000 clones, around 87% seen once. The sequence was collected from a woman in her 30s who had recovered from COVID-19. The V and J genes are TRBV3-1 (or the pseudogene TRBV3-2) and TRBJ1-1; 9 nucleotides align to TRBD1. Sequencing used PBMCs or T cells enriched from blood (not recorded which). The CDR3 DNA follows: TGTGCCAGCAGCCTGACCCCCGGGACAGGGTTGGGAGCTTTCTTT. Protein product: CASSLTPGTGLGAFF.